Shown below are 14 T cell receptor beta chains from a single sample sequenced in a study of T cell responses to AZD1222 COVID-19 vaccine. Profiling relied on immunoSEQ multiplex PCR, and the TCRdb table lists in-frame clones only, not all of them. Of some 110,000 clones listed, more than 70% are singletons. The starting material was peripheral blood, obtained 28 days after the second AZD1222 dose. These receptors all stem from an adult who received the AZD1222 COVID-19 vaccine.

J is TRBJ2-1 and V is TRBV7-9; 8 nucleotides align to TRBD1. J lost 4 bases, V lost 5 bases, and 7 bases had no gene match. This CDR3 is built from 15 residues. The germline V gene has CDR1 SEHNR and CDR2 FQNEAQ (reference sequence). The CDR3 is CASSQTGTGYNEQFF. CDR3 bases: TGTGCCAGCAGCCAGACCGGGACAGGTTACAATGAGCAGTTCTTC.

The table lists this clone with a count of one. This chain joins TRBV9 and TRBJ2-3; D not resolved. Germline V gives CDR1 SGDLS, CDR2 YYNGEE. The CDR3 is 14 residues long. V dropped 0 bases and J dropped 0 bases, with 5 bases sitting between them. CDR3 region: CASSVDGSTDTQYF. The CDR3 DNA sequence: TGTGCCAGCAGCGTAGACGGGAGCACAGATACGCAGTATTTT. The complete variable domain, with remaining parts taken from reference TRBV9 and TRBJ2-3, reads DSGVTQTPKHLITATGQRVTLRCSPRSGDLSVYWYQQSLDQGLQFLIQYYNGEERAKGNILERFSAQQFPDLHSELNLSSLELGDSALYFCASSVDGSTDTQYFGPGTRLTVL.

The chain carries TRBV7-2 and TRBJ2-7; TRBD2 aligns across 14 bases. The CDR3 is made up of 17 amino acids. CDR1 is SGHTA, CDR2 FQGNSA, per germline. V trimming: 4 bases; J trimming: 4 bases; junction bases outside the gene matches: 9. DNA for the CDR3: TGTGCCAGCAGCTACGCCGGGACTAGCGGGAGTGTTTACGAGCAGTACTTC. It codes for CASSYAGTSGSVYEQYF.

The chain carries TRBV6-1 and TRBJ2-3; D uncertain. The V and J ends lost 2 bases and 4 bases respectively, with 4 bases between them. Germline V gives CDR1 MNHNS, CDR2 SASEGT. This CDR3 has 12 amino acids. The CDR3 sequence: CASSEFADTQYF. CDR3 DNA: TGTGCCAGCAGTGAATTCGCAGATACGCAGTATTTT.

The chain uses TRBV5-6 and TRBJ1-2; D remains unclear. This CDR3 comprises 13 residues. V was cut by 0 bases and J by 0 bases, with 3 bases left in between. Germline V CDR1 and CDR2: SGHDT, YYEEEE. The CDR3 reads CASSLGSNYGYTF. In DNA, the CDR3 is TGTGCCAGCAGCTTGGGGTCTAACTATGGCTACACCTTC.

The chain combines TRBV5-4 with TRBJ1-2; TRBD1 might be the D (5 bases). The germline V gene encodes CDR1 SGHNT and CDR2 YYREEE (reference sequence). This CDR3 region has 14 residues. Trimming stripped 4 bases from V and 8 bases from J, with 18 bases between. CDR3 amino acids: CASSLFGAGYGYTF. The CDR3 DNA sequence: TGTGCCAGCAGCCTCTTTGGGGCGGGCTACGGCTACACCTTC.

The V gene is TRBV2, the J gene TRBJ1-1, with a possible D match to TRBD1 (6 bases). In germline, CDR1 is SNHLY, CDR2 FYNNEI. Trimming took off 4 bases at V and 3 bases at J, with 12 bases between the two ends. The CDR3 runs 14 residues. Here the CDR3 DNA reads TGTGCCAGCAGTGCACAGGGACGGGACACTGAAGCTTTCTTT. Amino acids: CASSAQGRDTEAFF.

The chain recombines TRBV18 with TRBJ1-2, with D perhaps matching TRBD1 (6 bases). The germline V gene has CDR1 KGHSH and CDR2 LQKENI. This CDR3 is built from 17 residues. V lost 0 bases, J lost 0 bases, and 14 bases lay in between. The CDR3: CASSPPGTTISNYGYTF. The CDR3 DNA reads TGTGCCAGCTCACCACCAGGGACAACAATATCTAACTATGGCTACACCTTC.

J is TRBJ2-2 and V is TRBV4-2; maybe TRBD2 (7 bases). The CDR3 runs to 17 residues. Germline V lookup: CDR1 LGHNA, CDR2 YNFKEQ. Trimming took off 0 bases at V and 5 bases at J, with 16 bases between the two ends. CDR3 nucleotides: TGTGCCAGCAGCCAAGAAGACCGGGGGGCTCGGACCGGGGAGCTGTTTTTT. Translated: CASSQEDRGARTGELFF.

This chain links TRBV7-2 with TRBJ1-2; 12 bases line up with TRBD1. There are 18 residues in the CDR3. Trimming at V came to 3 bases and at J to 0 bases, leaving 8 bases not matched to a gene. Germline V gene lookup returns CDR1 SGHTA and CDR2 FQGNSA. CDR3 protein: CASSLAGTGGPPNYGYTF. CDR3 nucleotides: TGTGCCAGCAGCTTGGCCGGGACAGGGGGCCCCCCTAACTATGGCTACACCTTC. The full variable domain, in which reference TRBV7-2 and TRBJ1-2 provide the parts outside the CDR3, is GAGVSQSPSNKVTEKGKDVELRCDPISGHTALYWYRQSLGQGLEFLIYFQGNSAPDKSGLPSDRFSAERTGGSVSTLTIQRTQQEDSAVYLCASSLAGTGGPPNYGYTFGSGTRLTVV.

The chain combines TRBV5-5 with TRBJ1-2, with a possible D match to TRBD1 (5 bases). The CDR3 extends over 14 amino acids. Germline V lookup: CDR1 SGHKS, CDR2 YYEKEE (reference sequence). Trimming shortened V by 3 bases and J by 10 bases, and 19 bases separated the two germline ends. The CDR3 here is CASSWLWRTRDYTF. In DNA, the CDR3 is TGTGCCAGCAGCTGGTTGTGGAGGACAAGGGACTACACCTTC.

This sequence joins TRBV7-2 and TRBJ1-3; maybe TRBD1 (5 bases). This CDR3 spans 18 amino acids. Germline V gene data show CDR1 as SGHTA and CDR2 as FQGNSA. V was pared by 1 base and J by 1 base, with 17 bases between. CDR3 in amino acids: CASSLVGGSGGSGNTIYF. CDR3 in DNA: TGTGCCAGCAGCTTAGTCGGGGGGAGTGGTGGGTCTGGAAACACCATATATTTT.

The rearrangement links TRBV30 to TRBJ2-5; tentatively, D is TRBD1 (5 bases). Germline assignment: CDR1 GTSNPN and CDR2 SVGIG (reference sequence). Trimming shortened V by 3 bases and J by 6 bases, and 14 bases separated the two germline ends. The CDR3 loop spans 13 amino acids. CDR3 sequence reads: CAWRQTVSKTQYF. The CDR3 nucleotides read TGTGCCTGGAGACAGACAGTTTCAAAGACCCAGTACTTC.

This clone occurred a few times. The rearrangement uses TRBV3-1 (or the pseudogene TRBV3-2) and TRBJ2-7; D remains unclear. CDR3 size: 15 residues. V was pared by 0 bases and J by 3 bases, with 12 bases between. CDR1 is LGHDT, CDR2 YNNKEL, per germline (reference sequence). CDR3 sequence (DNA): TGTGCCAGCAGCCAAGATTCGTCGACGTACTACGAGCAGTACTTC. As protein: CASSQDSSTYYEQYF.